This TCR beta chain originates from a study of T cell responses to AZD1222 COVID-19 vaccine. Concerning this clone: Its specificity is not known.

The data were produced by immunoSEQ multiplex PCR, yet TCRdb's version contains in-frame clones alone and is incomplete. The table lists roughly 150,000 clones, approximately 90% of them singletons. Study results and caveats: Nearly half of spike-specific TCRs reportedly target unmutated variant regions. Spike-specific TCR breadth and depth went up after people got two AZD1222 doses.

Analysis merged second doses at about 4 or about 12 weeks. There are 16 residues in the CDR3. After removal of 4 bases from V and 3 bases from J, the junction contained 12 bases not matched to a gene. Per the germline V gene, CDR1 is SGHNT and CDR2 is YYREEE (reference sequence). The source material was peripheral blood, sampled 28 days after the second AZD1222 dose. The sequence derives from an adult who received the AZD1222 COVID-19 vaccine. The gene calls are TRBV5-4 and TRBJ2-7; 8 bases fit TRBD2. The CDR3 sequence: CASSPGGQGGVYEQYF. In nucleotides, the CDR3 is TGTGCCAGCAGCCCGGGGGGGCAGGGAGGTGTCTACGAGCAGTACTTC.